Listed here are 15 T cell receptor beta chains from one sample, sequenced in a study of beta chain features in type 1 diabetes (dated by TCRdb to 2017 to 2018). Receptor libraries were prepared by the immunoSEQ multiplex PCR assay. The High Capacity cDNA Reverse Transcription Kit was used to reverse transcribe all of the isolated RNA, meaning that expressed TCRB transcripts were what got sequenced. The table was pulled from immuneACCESS by TCRdb, which kept in-frame rearrangements only. Such tables lose some clones; where checked, under half of the loss comes from unresolved V genes, and the rest has no known cause. The sample data list roughly 180,000 clones, and more than 10% of these were observed just once. The top ten clonotypes cover 0.62% of the sample. Source material: central memory CD4+ T cells from blood. These receptor sequences come from a woman between 18 and 29 years old in good health.

This clone was counted a few times. V and J are TRBV5-1 and TRBJ2-2; weak D call: TRBD1 (6 bases). Germline lookup yields CDR1 SGHRS and CDR2 YFSETQ. Trimming took off 3 bases at V and 1 base at J, with 10 bases between the two ends. The CDR3 runs 15 residues. The CDR3 DNA reads as TGCGCCAGCAGCTCTGGACAGAGGAACACCGGGGAGCTGTTTTTT. Residues: CASSSGQRNTGELFF.

This clone has just a few counts. V and J are TRBV15 and TRBJ2-2; D is possibly TRBD2 (5 bases). This CDR3 comprises 16 residues. Trimming stripped 2 bases from V and 0 bases from J, with 10 bases between. Germline CDR1 reads LNHNV; CDR2 reads YYDKDF (reference sequence). The CDR3 loop reads CATSRPPGTNTGELFF. The CDR3, as DNA: TGTGCCACCAGCAGACCCCCGGGGACGAACACCGGGGAGCTGTTTTTT.

The chain is built from TRBV2 and TRBJ1-1, with D possibly matching TRBD1 (5 bases). The V end was cut by 7 bases, the J end by 4 bases, with 10 bases between. Germline CDR1 reads SNHLY; CDR2 reads FYNNEI. CDR3 length equals 12 residues. DNA of the CDR3: TGTGCCAGCACAGGGCTGAGCACTGAAGCTTTCTTT. This sequence encodes CASTGLSTEAFF.

The chain recombines TRBV30 with TRBJ2-3; 8 bases map to TRBD1. V dropped 3 bases and J dropped 5; count of bases not matched to a gene: 7. The CDR3 has 14 amino acids. Germline V gene sequence: CDR1 GTSNPN, CDR2 SVGIG (reference sequence). CDR3 region: CAWRLDRVKDTQYF. CDR3 in DNA: TGTGCCTGGAGATTGGACAGGGTAAAAGATACGCAGTATTTT.

V usage is TRBV29-1 and J usage is TRBJ2-4; D is undetermined. Between the trimmed V and J ends, which lost 6 bases and 0 bases, there was a span of 12 bases. Germline V gene lookup returns CDR1 SQVTM and CDR2 ANQGSEA. The CDR3 loop spans 14 amino acids. In nucleotides, the CDR3 is TGCAGCGTCTTACTGGTTCGAGCCAAAAACATTCAGTACTTC. It yields the protein CSVLLVRAKNIQYF.

The V and J genes are TRBV4-2 and TRBJ2-1; weak D call: TRBD2 (6 bases). The CDR3 sequence is 13 residues long. Germline CDR1 is LGHNA and CDR2 is YNFKEQ. The V end was cut by 6 bases, the J end by 6 bases, with 12 bases between. CDR3 amino acids: CASSSRDSNEQFF. The CDR3, as DNA: TGTGCCAGCAGTTCCCGGGACTCCAATGAGCAGTTCTTC.

There are a few counts of this clone. The V gene is TRBV7-3, the J gene TRBJ1-1; tentative D call: TRBD1 (6 bases). This CDR3 spans 13 amino acids. Trimming stripped 4 bases from V and 1 base from J, with 7 bases between. The germline V gene encodes CDR1 SGHTA and CDR2 FQGTGA. The CDR3 sequence: CASSSQGNTEAFF. CDR3 in DNA: TGTGCCAGCAGCTCACAGGGGAACACTGAAGCTTTCTTT.

For the CDR3, the DNA is TGTGCCAGCAGCAGGGGACTAGCAGAATACGAGCAGTACTTC. Its protein product is CASSRGLAEYEQYF. The V and J genes are TRBV7-2 and TRBJ2-7, with 9 bases lining up with TRBD2. The germline gives CDR1 SGHTA, CDR2 FQGNSA. This CDR3 region has 14 residues. With V trimmed by 5 bases and J by 4 bases, 6 bases remained unmatched.

This clone has only a few counts. The chain links TRBV10-3 to TRBJ2-1; 7 bases agree with TRBD1. The CDR3 length is 16 residues. V shed 6 bases and J 5 bases; nucleotides not matched to a gene: 13. Per germline, CDR1 ENHRY and CDR2 SYGVKD. CDR3 DNA sequence: TGTGCCATCAGGGGGGACAGTTCGATGGTTAACAATGAGCAGTTCTTC. It translates to CAIRGDSSMVNNEQFF.

This chain joins TRBV18 and TRBJ1-1, with D perhaps TRBD1 (5 bases). V lost 1 base, J lost 5 bases, and 14 bases lay in between. There are 15 residues in the CDR3. Germline loops: CDR1 KGHSH, CDR2 LQKENI. CDR3 residues: CASSPQGRGDTEAFF. The CDR3 nucleotides read TGTGCCAGCTCACCACAGGGGCGGGGTGATACTGAAGCTTTCTTT.

The chain couples TRBV29-1 to TRBJ1-3; D is ambiguous. V shed 1 base and J shed 0 bases, with 7 bases lying between them. CDR1 and CDR2 from the germline V gene are SQVTM and ANQGSEA. The CDR3 has 14 residues. The CDR3 region has the DNA TGCAGCGTTGAAGGAGCAGGCTCTGGAAACACCATATATTTT. Protein product: CSVEGAGSGNTIYF.

This clone was found a few times. V is TRBV5-4 and J is TRBJ1-1; D possibly corresponds to TRBD1 (5 bases). Deletions cut 2 bases from V and 7 bases from J, with 9 bases between. The germline CDR1 and CDR2 sequences are SGHNT and YYREEE (reference sequence). CDR3 length: 12 residues. CDR3 amino acids: CASSFGQGEAFF. In DNA form, the CDR3 reads TGTGCCAGCAGCTTCGGGCAGGGTGAAGCTTTCTTT.

The V call is TRBV19, the J call TRBJ1-4; D is unresolved. The CDR3 covers 11 residues. V was shortened by 3 bases and J by 11 bases, with 7 bases between the two germline ends. From germline, CDR1 is LNHDA and CDR2 SQIVND (reference sequence). Here the CDR3 DNA reads TGTGCCAGTAGTATGGTGGAGAAACTGTTTTTT. Protein product: CASSMVEKLFF.

Only a few counts were recorded for this clone. The rearrangement links TRBV28 to TRBJ2-2; 8 nucleotides line up with TRBD2. V was pared by 1 base and J by 2 bases, with 3 bases of the junction left unmatched. The CDR3 runs 16 residues. Per the germline V gene, CDR1 is MDHEN and CDR2 is SYDVKM. The CDR3 reads CASSLFTSGNTGELFF. The DNA for the CDR3 is TGTGCCAGCAGTTTATTTACTAGCGGTAACACCGGGGAGCTGTTTTTT.

This chain joins TRBV4-1 and TRBJ1-1; 9 bases map to TRBD1. In germline, CDR1 is MGHRA, CDR2 YSYEKL. CDR3 size: 15 residues. Trimming removed 3 bases from V and 1 base from J; junction bases left unmatched: 3. The CDR3 sequence is CASSHGTGPNTEAFF. DNA of the CDR3: TGCGCCAGCAGCCACGGGACAGGGCCGAACACTGAAGCTTTCTTT.